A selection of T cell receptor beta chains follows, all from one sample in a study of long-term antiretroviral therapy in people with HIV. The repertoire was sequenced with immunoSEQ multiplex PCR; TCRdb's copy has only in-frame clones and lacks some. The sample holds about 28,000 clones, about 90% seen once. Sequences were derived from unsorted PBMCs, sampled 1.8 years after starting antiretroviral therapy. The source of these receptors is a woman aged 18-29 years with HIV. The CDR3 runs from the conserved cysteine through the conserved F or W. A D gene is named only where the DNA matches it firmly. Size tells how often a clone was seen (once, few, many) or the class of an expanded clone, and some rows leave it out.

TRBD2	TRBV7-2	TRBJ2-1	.	CASSFGTSGSSYNEQFF	TGTGCCAGCAGCTTTGGGACTAGCGGGTCCTCCTACAATGAGCAGTTCTTC
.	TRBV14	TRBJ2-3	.	CASRPSGTDTQYF	TGTGCCAGCCGGCCCTCCGGCACAGATACGCAGTATTTT
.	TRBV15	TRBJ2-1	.	CATSKRNEQFF	TGTGCCACCAGCAAACGCAATGAGCAGTTCTTC
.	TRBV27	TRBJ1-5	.	CASSSEKAIGNQPQHF	TGTGCCAGCAGTTCAGAGAAGGCCATCGGCAATCAGCCCCAGCATTTT
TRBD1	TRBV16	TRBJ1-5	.	CASTTGGQPQHF	TGTGCCAGCACCACAGGGGGTCAGCCCCAGCATTTT
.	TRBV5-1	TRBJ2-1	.	CASTLDLYNEQFF	TGCGCCAGCACCTTGGACCTTTACAATGAGCAGTTCTTC
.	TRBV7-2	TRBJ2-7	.	CASSLSGGNYEQYF	TGTGCCAGCAGCTTAAGTGGCGGGAACTACGAGCAGTACTTC
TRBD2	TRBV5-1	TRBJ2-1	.	CASSISPTSGSFSYNEQFF	TGCGCCAGCAGCATCTCTCCGACTAGCGGGAGTTTCTCCTACAATGAGCAGTTCTTC
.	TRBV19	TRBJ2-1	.	CASSIPPYNEQFF	TGTGCCAGTAGTATTCCCCCGTACAATGAGCAGTTCTTC
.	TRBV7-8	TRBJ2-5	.	CASSSGTLRETQYF	TGTGCCAGCAGCTCAGGGACTCTGCGGGAGACCCAGTACTTC
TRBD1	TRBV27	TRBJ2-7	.	CASSKDRVEQYF	TGTGCCAGCAGCAAGGACAGGGTCGAGCAGTACTTC
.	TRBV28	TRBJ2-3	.	CASSSIRPGASTDTQYF	TGTGCCAGCAGTTCCATCCGGCCTGGTGCTAGCACAGATACGCAGTATTTT
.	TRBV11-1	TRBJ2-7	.	CASSSPLKQATYEQYF	TGTGCCAGCAGCTCACCCCTAAAGCAAGCAACCTACGAGCAGTACTTC
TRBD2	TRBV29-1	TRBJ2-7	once	CSVHSGRVDGEQYF	TGCAGCGTTCATAGCGGGAGAGTAGATGGCGAGCAGTACTTC
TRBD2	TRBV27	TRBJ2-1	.	CASGLSGGRRRTEQFF	TGTGCCAGCGGACTATCTGGCGGGAGGAGAAGGACTGAGCAGTTCTTC
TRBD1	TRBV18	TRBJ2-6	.	CASSPRDRVQGANVLTF	TGTGCCAGCTCACCCCGGGACAGGGTGCAAGGGGCCAACGTCCTGACTTTC
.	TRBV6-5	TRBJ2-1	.	CASSYSIGGHNEQFF	TGTGCCAGCAGTTACTCGATTGGAGGTCACAATGAGCAGTTCTTC
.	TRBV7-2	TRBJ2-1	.	CASSFWFLDEQFF	TGTGCCAGCAGCTTTTGGTTCTTGGATGAGCAGTTCTTC
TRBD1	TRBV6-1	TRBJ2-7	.	CASSEPGQGSYEQYF	TGTGCCAGCAGTGAACCGGGACAGGGATCCTACGAGCAGTACTTC
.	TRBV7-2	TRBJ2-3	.	CASSTRDSPRLDTQYF	TGTGCCAGCAGCACCCGGGACTCGCCGCGGTTGGATACGCAGTATTTT
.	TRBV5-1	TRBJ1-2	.	CASTSTATYGYTF	TGCGCCAGCACCTCGACAGCGACCTATGGCTACACCTTC
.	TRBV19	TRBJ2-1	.	CASSIGGPASSYNEQFF	TGTGCCAGTAGTATAGGGGGGCCGGCAAGCTCCTACAATGAGCAGTTCTTC
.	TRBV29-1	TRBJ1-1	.	CSGVGGENTEAFF	TGCAGCGGCGTTGGGGGGGAGAACACTGAAGCTTTCTTT
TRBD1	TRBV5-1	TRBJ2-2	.	CASSFLLTGVTGELFF	TGCGCCAGCAGCTTCCTTCTTACAGGGGTAACCGGGGAGCTGTTTTTT
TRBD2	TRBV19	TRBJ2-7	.	CASSRILAGDFSFGYEQYF	TGTGCCAGTAGTAGAATCCTAGCGGGAGATTTCAGTTTTGGCTACGAGCAGTACTTC